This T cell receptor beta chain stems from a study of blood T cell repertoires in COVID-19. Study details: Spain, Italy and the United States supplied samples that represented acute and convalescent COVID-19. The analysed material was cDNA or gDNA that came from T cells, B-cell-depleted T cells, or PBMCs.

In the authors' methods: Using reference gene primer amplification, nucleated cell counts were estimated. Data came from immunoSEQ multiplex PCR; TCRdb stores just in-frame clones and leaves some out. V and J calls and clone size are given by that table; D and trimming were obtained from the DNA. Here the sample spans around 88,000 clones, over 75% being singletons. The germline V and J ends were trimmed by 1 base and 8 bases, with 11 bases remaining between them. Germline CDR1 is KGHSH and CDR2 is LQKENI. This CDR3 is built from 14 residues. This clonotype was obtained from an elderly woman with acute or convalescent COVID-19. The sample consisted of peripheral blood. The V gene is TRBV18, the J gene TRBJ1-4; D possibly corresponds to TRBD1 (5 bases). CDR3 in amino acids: CASSPQQGSEKLFF. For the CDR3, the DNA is TGTGCCAGCTCACCACAGCAGGGTAGCGAAAAACTGTTTTTT. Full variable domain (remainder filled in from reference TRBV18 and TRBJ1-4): NAGVMQNPRHLVRRRGQEARLRCSPMKGHSHVYWYRQLPEEGLKFMVYLQKENIIDESGMPKERFSAEFPKEGPSILRIQQVVRGDSAAYFCASSPQQGSEKLFFGSGTQLSVL.